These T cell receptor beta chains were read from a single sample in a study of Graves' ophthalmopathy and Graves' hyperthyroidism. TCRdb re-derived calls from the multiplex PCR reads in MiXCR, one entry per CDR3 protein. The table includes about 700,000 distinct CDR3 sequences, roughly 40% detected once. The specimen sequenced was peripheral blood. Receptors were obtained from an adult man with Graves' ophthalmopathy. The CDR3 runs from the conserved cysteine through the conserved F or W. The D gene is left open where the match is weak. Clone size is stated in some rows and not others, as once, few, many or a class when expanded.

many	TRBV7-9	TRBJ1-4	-	CASSLVQGRGNEKLFF	TGTGCCAGCAGCTTAGTGCAGGGCAGGGGTAATGAAAAACTGTTTTTT
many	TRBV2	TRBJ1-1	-	CASSWGRKNTEAFF	TGTGCCAGCAGTTGGGGAAGAAAGAACACTGAAGCTTTCTTT
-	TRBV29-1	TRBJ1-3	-	CSVAAGGNTIYF	TGCAGCGTTGCCGCGGGGGGAAACACCATATATTTT
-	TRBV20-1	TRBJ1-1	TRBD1	CSARGDSEAFF	TGCAGTGCTAGAGGGGACAGTGAAGCTTTCTTT
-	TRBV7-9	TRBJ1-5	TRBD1	CASSNTGQGRRPQHF	TGTGCCAGCAGCAACACTGGACAGGGGCGGAGGCCCCAGCATTTT
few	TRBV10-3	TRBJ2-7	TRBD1	CAISDFNRGKTYEQYF	TGTGCCATCAGTGATTTCAACAGGGGGAAAACCTACGAGCAGTACTTC
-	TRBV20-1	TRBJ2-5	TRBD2	CSAPTSGGADTQYF	TGCAGTGCCCCGACTAGCGGGGGGGCAGATACGCAGTACTTC
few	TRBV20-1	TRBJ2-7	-	CSARGPGGPYYEQYF	TGCAGTGCTAGAGGACCCGGGGGACCCTACTACGAGCAGTACTTC
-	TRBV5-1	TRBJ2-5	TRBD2	CASSPLAGGGQETQYF	TGCGCCAGCAGCCCCTTAGCGGGAGGGGGCCAAGAGACCCAGTACTTC
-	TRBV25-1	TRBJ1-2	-	CASTPGEANYGYTF	TGTGCCAGCACCCCAGGGGAAGCTAACTATGGCTACACCTTC
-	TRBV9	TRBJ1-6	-	CASSYRRQTINSPLHF	TGTGCCAGCAGTTACCGGAGACAGACCATTAATTCACCCCTCCACTTT
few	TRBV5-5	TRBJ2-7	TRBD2	CASSQGLAGGLTYEQYF	TGTGCCAGCAGCCAAGGACTAGCGGGAGGCCTGACCTACGAGCAGTACTTC
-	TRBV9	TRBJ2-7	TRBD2	CASSGGVAGPYEQYF	TGTGCCAGCAGCGGGGGGGTAGCGGGGCCCTACGAGCAGTACTTC
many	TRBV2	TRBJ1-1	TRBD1	CASSLDRGPSNTEAFF	TGTGCCAGCAGTCTGGACAGGGGGCCCTCGAACACTGAAGCTTTCTTT
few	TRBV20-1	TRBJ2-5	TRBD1	CSAPEDRGGTQYF	TGCAGTGCCCCGGAAGACAGGGGTGGGACCCAGTACTTC
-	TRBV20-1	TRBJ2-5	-	CSARRTGPGETQYF	TGCAGTGCTAGAAGAACAGGCCCAGGAGAGACCCAGTACTTC
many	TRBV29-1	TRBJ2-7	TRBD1	CSVDPGTGSEQYF	TGCAGCGTTGATCCCGGGACAGGGAGCGAGCAGTACTTC
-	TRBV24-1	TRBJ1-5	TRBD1	CATSDLPGQGGNQPQHF	TGTGCCACCAGTGATTTGCCGGGACAGGGAGGCAATCAGCCCCAGCATTTT
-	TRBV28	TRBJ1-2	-	CASSQLQGHYGYTF	TGTGCCAGCAGCCAGCTCCAGGGCCACTATGGCTACACCTTC
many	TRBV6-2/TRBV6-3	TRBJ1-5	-	CASSYRLGANQPQHF	TGTGCCAGCAGTTACCGTCTTGGCGCGAATCAGCCCCAGCATTTT
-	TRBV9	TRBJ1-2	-	CASSVCRRGASANYGYTF	TGTGCCAGCAGCGTATGTCGACGGGGGGCCAGCGCTAACTATGGCTACACCTTC
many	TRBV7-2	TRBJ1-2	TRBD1	CASSSDLQGARGYTF	TGTGCCAGCAGCTCGGATTTACAGGGGGCGCGGGGCTACACCTTC
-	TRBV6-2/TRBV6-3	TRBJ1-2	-	CASSYNREYGYTF	TGTGCCAGCAGTTACAACAGGGAATATGGCTACACCTTC
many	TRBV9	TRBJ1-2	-	CASSVETGAPNYGYTF	TGTGCCAGCAGCGTAGAAACGGGTGCTCCCAACTATGGCTACACCTTC
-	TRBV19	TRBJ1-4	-	CASSKLQGMEKLFF	TGTGCCAGTAGTAAACTCCAGGGTATGGAAAAACTGTTTTTT
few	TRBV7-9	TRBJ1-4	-	CASSLANGRGEKLFF	TGTGCCAGCAGCTTAGCAAACGGGCGGGGTGAAAAACTGTTTTTT
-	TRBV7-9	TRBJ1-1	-	CASSKQGLNTEAFF	TGTGCCAGCAGCAAACAGGGCCTGAACACTGAAGCTTTCTTT
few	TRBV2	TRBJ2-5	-	CASSVKGTQYF	TGTGCCAGCAGCGTCAAAGGGACCCAGTACTTC
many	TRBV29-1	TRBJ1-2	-	CSVEDRPKTLYGYTF	TGCAGCGTTGAAGATCGGCCGAAGACCCTCTATGGCTACACCTTC
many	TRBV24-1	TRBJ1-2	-	CATSESTLYGYTF	TGTGCCACCAGTGAATCAACCCTCTATGGCTACACCTTC
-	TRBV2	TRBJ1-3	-	CASSGAGPGNTIYF	TGTGCCAGCAGTGGGGCAGGGCCTGGAAACACCATATATTTT
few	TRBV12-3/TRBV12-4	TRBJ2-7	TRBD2	CASSPPLGASGNEQYF	TGTGCCAGCAGTCCCCCCCTAGGCGCTAGCGGGAACGAGCAGTACTTC
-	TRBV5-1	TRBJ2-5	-	CASSLEQGQQETQYF	TGCGCCAGCAGCTTGGAACAGGGACAACAAGAGACCCAGTACTTC
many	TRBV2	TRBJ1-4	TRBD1	CASSRDRGGAANEKLFF	TGTGCCAGCAGCCGGGACAGGGGGGGGGCGGCTAATGAAAAACTGTTTTTT
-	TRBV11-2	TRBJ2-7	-	CASSFQGLGSYEQYF	TGTGCCAGCAGCTTTCAGGGGTTAGGCTCCTACGAGCAGTACTTC
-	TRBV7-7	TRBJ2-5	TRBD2	CASQPSGMQETQYF	TGTGCTAGTCAGCCTAGCGGGATGCAAGAGACCCAGTACTTC
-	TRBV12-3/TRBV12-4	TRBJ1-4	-	CASSSQLGEKLFF	TGTGCCAGCAGTTCCCAATTGGGGGAAAAACTGTTTTTT
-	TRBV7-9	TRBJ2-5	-	CASSKETDQYF	TGTGCCAGCAGCAAGGAGACCGATCAGTACTTC